Below, 27 T cell receptor beta chains from the same sample are listed, as sequenced in a study of blood T cell repertoires in COVID-19. The data were produced by immunoSEQ multiplex PCR, yet TCRdb's version contains in-frame clones alone and is incomplete. The table records under 250,000 clones, 86% of them present only once. The sequencing sample was made of peripheral blood. These receptors were taken from a woman over 75 with COVID-19, enrolled during active disease.

The chain employs TRBV5-1 and TRBJ1-1; perhaps TRBD1 as D (6 bases). The germline V gene has CDR1 SGHRS and CDR2 YFSETQ. V lost 0 bases to trimming and J lost 8 bases, with 17 bases between them. The CDR3 length is 15 residues. For the CDR3, the DNA is TGCGCCAGCAGCTTGGTTGGGCCAGGGGCTTCCGAAGCTTTCTTT. It translates to CASSLVGPGASEAFF. Drawing the rest from reference TRBV5-1 and TRBJ1-1, the complete variable domain is KAGVTQTPRYLIKTRGQQVTLSCSPISGHRSVSWYQQTPGQGLQFLFEYFSETQRNKGNFPGRFSGRQFSNSRSEMNVSTLELGDSALYLCASSLVGPGASEAFFGQGTRLTVV.

Only a few counts were recorded for this clone. The CDR3 coding sequence is TGTGCCAGCAGGATACAGGACCCCCCTACCTCCTATAATTCACCCCTCCACTTT. Its translation: CASRIQDPPTSYNSPLHF. The chain combines TRBV2 with TRBJ1-6; D might be TRBD1 (5 bases). Germline V gene data show CDR1 as SNHLY and CDR2 as FYNNEI. This CDR3 region has 18 residues. Trimming removed 6 bases at V and 0 bases at J, with 18 bases between.

The chain is built from TRBV19 and TRBJ1-5; perhaps TRBD1 as D (6 bases). CDR1 is LNHDA and CDR2 is SQIVND in the germline V gene (reference sequence). This CDR3 comprises 15 residues. The V and J ends lost 5 bases and 2 bases respectively, with 13 bases between them. This CDR3 is CASSLWTVGNQPQHF. In DNA, the CDR3 is TGTGCCAGTAGTCTATGGACAGTCGGCAATCAGCCCCAGCATTTT.

This clone was seen only once. The CDR3 loop reads CASSQGDREQFF. The DNA of the CDR3 is TGTGCCAGCAGCCAAGGGGACAGGGAGCAGTTCTTC. This rearrangement joins TRBV3-1 (or the pseudogene TRBV3-2) to TRBJ2-1; 8 bases agree with TRBD1. Germline CDR1 and CDR2: LGHDT and YNNKEL (reference sequence). The CDR3 consists of 12 residues. The V segment lost 1 base and the J segment 10 bases; nucleotides outside the gene matches: 0.

V is TRBV24-1 and J is TRBJ2-6; the match to TRBD1 covers 7 bases. CDR3 length: 16 residues. V lost 2 bases, J lost 0 bases, and 0 bases stayed unmatched. The germline CDR1 and CDR2 sequences are KGHDR and SFDVKD. CDR3 residues: CATSDWDSSGANVLTF. The CDR3 DNA reads as TGTGCCACCAGTGATTGGGACAGCTCTGGGGCCAACGTCCTGACTTTC.

V gene TRBV6-6 combines with J gene TRBJ2-2; possibly TRBD1 for D (5 bases). This CDR3 comprises 14 residues. V was shortened by 8 bases and J by 3 bases, with 13 bases between the two germline ends. Germline lookup yields CDR1 MNHNY and CDR2 SVGAGI (reference sequence). The CDR3 DNA follows: TGTGCCAGCGGAATTGACAGCTACACCGGGGAGCTGTTTTTT. This sequence encodes CASGIDSYTGELFF.

The chain combines TRBV6-5 with TRBJ2-5; TRBD1 matches 8 bases. The CDR3 runs to 16 residues. Looked up from germline, CDR1 is MNHEY and CDR2 is SVGAGI. Trimming at V came to 2 bases and at J to 3 bases, leaving 8 bases not matched to a gene. The CDR3 loop is CASSYDGQGREETQYF. CDR3 sequence (DNA): TGTGCCAGCAGTTACGATGGACAGGGACGAGAAGAGACCCAGTACTTC.

V is TRBV4-3 and J is TRBJ1-2; 8 bases line up with TRBD1. V gave up 2 bases and J gave up 4 bases; unmatched junction bases: 6. Germline CDR1 LGHNA, CDR2 YSLEER. This CDR3 has 15 amino acids. The CDR3 spells CASSQPGQVFYGYTF. The DNA for the CDR3 is TGCGCCAGCAGCCAACCGGGACAGGTATTCTATGGCTACACCTTC.

The chain links TRBV6-5 to TRBJ1-2, with 7 bases that match TRBD1. Germline assignment: CDR1 MNHEY and CDR2 SVGAGI. J was trimmed by 2 bases and V by 5 bases; bases with no gene match: 5. CDR3 length equals 14 residues. The CDR3: CASSRQGLNYGYTF. CDR3 in DNA: TGTGCCAGCAGTCGACAGGGTCTGAACTATGGCTACACCTTC.

The chain combines TRBV4-2 with TRBJ2-1, with 10 bases identical to TRBD2. Germline CDR1 reads LGHNA; CDR2 reads YNFKEQ. CDR3 size: 19 residues. The J segment lost 5 bases and the V segment lost 4 bases, leaving 17 bases of the junction unmatched. CDR3 loop: CASSPLGAAGGQTNNEQFF. The DNA of the CDR3 is TGTGCCAGCAGCCCCCTGGGGGCAGCGGGGGGGCAAACCAACAATGAGCAGTTCTTC.

J is TRBJ1-4 and V is TRBV2; TRBD1 aligns across 7 bases. V was pared by 5 bases and J by 4 bases, with 4 bases of the junction left unmatched. The CDR3 totals 14 residues. Germline V CDR1 and CDR2: SNHLY, FYNNEI. In nucleotides, the CDR3 is TGTGCCAGCAGTCGGGACAGAAATAATGAAAAACTGTTTTTT. This translates into CASSRDRNNEKLFF.

This clone was observed a few times. The chain combines TRBV7-8 with TRBJ1-6; D is unresolved. Germline CDR1 and CDR2: SGHVS and FQNEAQ. The length of the CDR3 is 15 residues. Between the trimmed V and J ends, which lost 5 bases and 7 bases, there was a span of 15 bases. DNA of the CDR3: TGTGCCAGCAGCCAACGGGAGGGTCCAAATTCACCCCTCCACTTT. This encodes CASSQREGPNSPLHF.

This sequence joins TRBV11-1 and TRBJ1-2; the D is unclear. Germline CDR1 is SGHAT and CDR2 is FQDESV (reference sequence). CDR3 length: 16 amino acids. The V gene lost 0 bases and the J gene lost 1 base, with 12 bases spanning the gap. The DNA of the CDR3 is TGTGCCAGCAGCTTAGCGGCGGCGACTTTTAACTATGGCTACACCTTC. It encodes CASSLAAATFNYGYTF.

The chain couples TRBV5-8 to TRBJ1-4; 8 bases are a match to TRBD1. The CDR3 sequence is 15 residues long. CDR1 SGHTS and CDR2 YDEGEE come from the germline V gene. V gave up 4 bases and J gave up 4 bases; unmatched junction bases: 6. This CDR3 is CASSRTGQNNEKLFF. CDR3 sequence (DNA): TGTGCCAGCAGCCGGACAGGGCAGAATAATGAAAAACTGTTTTTT.

The V and J genes are TRBV5-1 and TRBJ2-1, with D possibly being TRBD1 (5 bases). The CDR3 runs to 17 residues. The V gene lost 0 bases and the J gene lost 7 bases, with 20 bases spanning the gap. Looked up from germline, CDR1 is SGHRS and CDR2 is YFSETQ. In nucleotides, the CDR3 is TGCGCCAGCAGCTTGGTCCTTTTTGCAGGGATTGTAAATGAGCAGTTCTTC. It translates to CASSLVLFAGIVNEQFF.

V usage is TRBV7-9 and J usage is TRBJ1-5, with TRBD1 as a possible D gene (5 bases). The germline gives CDR1 SEHNR, CDR2 FQNEAQ (reference sequence). This CDR3 has 15 amino acids. V was clipped by 5 bases and J by 0 bases, with 11 bases between them. This chain's CDR3 is CASSRGTHSNQPQHF. The CDR3 nucleotides are TGTGCCAGCAGCCGTGGGACTCATAGCAATCAGCCCCAGCATTTT.

The rearrangement uses TRBV27 and TRBJ2-1; TRBD2 matches 10 bases. The CDR3 runs to 15 residues. V was pared by 5 bases and J by 4 bases, with 5 bases of the junction left unmatched. Germline V gene sequence: CDR1 MNHEY, CDR2 SMNVEV (reference sequence). DNA of the CDR3: TGTGCCAGCAGTCCCCTAGCGGGAGATTACAATGAGCAGTTCTTC. Protein sequence: CASSPLAGDYNEQFF.

The chain couples TRBV5-6 to TRBJ1-5, with 9 nucleotides matching TRBD1. Unmatched junction bases numbered 4, after V lost 6 bases and J lost 3 bases. There are 14 residues in the CDR3. The germline CDR1 and CDR2 sequences are SGHDT and YYEEEE. The CDR3: CASIRTGDNQPQHF. CDR3 DNA sequence: TGTGCCAGCATCCGGACAGGGGACAATCAGCCCCAGCATTTT.

This sequence joins TRBV7-9 and TRBJ1-3; D might be TRBD1 (6 bases). CDR3 size: 14 residues. Trimming left V 5 bases short and J 0 bases short, with 8 bases between. Germline-derived CDR1 and CDR2 are SEHNR and FQNEAQ (reference sequence). In nucleotides, the CDR3 is TGTGCCAGCAGCCAGGGACACTCTGGAAACACCATATATTTT. Residues: CASSQGHSGNTIYF.

V and J are TRBV6-6 and TRBJ1-1; D might be TRBD1 (5 bases). V was trimmed by 5 bases and J by 1 base, leaving 14 bases between them. This CDR3 comprises 15 residues. Germline V gene data show CDR1 as MNHNY and CDR2 as SVGAGI (reference sequence). Here the CDR3 reads CASSTPAGGNTEAFF. In nucleotides, the CDR3 is TGTGCCAGCAGTACTCCCGCCGGGGGGAACACTGAAGCTTTCTTT.

The chain employs TRBV28 and TRBJ1-5; D is possibly TRBD1 (6 bases). The V end lost 7 bases, the J end lost 5 bases, and 9 bases lay between the germline ends. The germline V gene has CDR1 MDHEN and CDR2 SYDVKM. This CDR3 spans 12 amino acids. CDR3 protein: CASTQGYQPQHF. CDR3 sequence (DNA): TGTGCCAGCACGCAGGGGTATCAGCCCCAGCATTTT.

The rearrangement uses TRBV27 and TRBJ2-7; possible D gene TRBD1, 6 bases. The CDR3 consists of 16 residues. V gave up 5 bases and J gave up 3 bases, with 20 bases separating them. CDR1 MNHEY and CDR2 SMNVEV come from the germline V gene (reference sequence). CDR3: CASSKPTGLQLYEQYF. The CDR3 DNA is TGTGCCAGCAGTAAACCGACAGGTTTACAACTCTACGAGCAGTACTTC.

The rearrangement joins TRBV30 to TRBJ1-5, with D perhaps matching TRBD1 (6 bases). V lost 0 bases to trimming and J lost 6 bases, with 15 bases between them. The germline CDR1 and CDR2 sequences are GTSNPN and SVGIG (reference sequence). The CDR3 length is 15 residues. The CDR3 protein is CAWSVPGEHGQPQHF. The CDR3, as DNA: TGTGCCTGGAGTGTACCAGGGGAACATGGTCAGCCCCAGCATTTT.

The V gene is TRBV5-6, the J gene TRBJ2-1; the match to TRBD1 covers 8 bases. Germline V gene data show CDR1 as SGHDT and CDR2 as YYEEEE. This CDR3 has 16 residues. V shed 2 bases, J shed 5 bases, and the junction held 9 bases outside the gene matches. The CDR3: CASSLAGQGTNNEQFF. DNA of the CDR3: TGTGCCAGCAGCTTAGCTGGACAGGGAACAAACAATGAGCAGTTCTTC. The complete variable domain, with remaining parts taken from reference TRBV5-6 and TRBJ2-1, reads DAGVTQSPTHLIKTRGQQVTLRCSPKSGHDTVSWYQQALGQGPQFIFQYYEEEERQRGNFPDRFSGHQFPNYSSELNVNALLLGDSALYLCASSLAGQGTNNEQFFGPGTRLTVL.

The V and J genes are TRBV14 and TRBJ2-4, with 9 positions matching TRBD1. The CDR3 totals 20 residues. J gave up 2 bases and V 2 bases, and 16 bases lay outside the gene matches. Germline V lookup: CDR1 SGHDN, CDR2 FVKESK. CDR3 sequence: CASSQKGRYRGLSSKNIQYF. In DNA, the CDR3 is TGTGCCAGCAGCCAAAAAGGGCGATACAGGGGGCTGTCGTCCAAAAACATTCAGTACTTC.

In this sample, this clone turned up once. This sequence joins TRBV28 and TRBJ1-3, with unresolved D. The germline V gene encodes CDR1 MDHEN and CDR2 SYDVKM. Trimming left V 2 bases short and J 2 bases short, with 7 bases between. This CDR3 contains 14 residues. The CDR3 is CASSLPGTGNTIYF. Written as DNA, the CDR3 is TGTGCCAGCAGTTTACCGGGGACTGGAAACACCATATATTTT.

J is TRBJ1-3 and V is TRBV18, with 7 bases aligning to TRBD1. Trimming removed 0 bases from V and 0 bases from J; junction bases left unmatched: 2. Germline CDR1 and CDR2: KGHSH and LQKENI. The CDR3 totals 16 residues. CDR3 in DNA: TGTGCCAGCTCACCACCGACAGGGAGCTCTGGAAACACCATATATTTT. This gives the protein CASSPPTGSSGNTIYF.